This T cell receptor beta chain was documented in a study of immune evolution from preneoplasia to lung adenocarcinoma. Across the study: HLA loss of heterozygosity: roughly 6.6% AIS, about 15% MIA, roughly 35% ADC, none AAH. Broader study findings: KRAS-mutant nodules had the highest T cell clonality.

Germline V gives CDR1 SEHNR, CDR2 FQNEAQ (reference sequence). There are 15 residues in the CDR3. Comments on this clone: Its target is unknown. At one boundary the junction diverges from the germline segment, which might be a read error.

Sequencing was performed with immunoSEQ multiplex PCR; in TCRdb, only in-frame clones are kept and a portion is missing. Of some 10,000 clones in the sample, approximately 80% were seen once. This TCR came from a person aged 70 to 85 with lung adenocarcinoma. The sequenced sample was FFPE minimally invasive lung adenocarcinoma tissue. The chain recombines TRBV7-9 with TRBJ2-3; possible D gene TRBD2, 6 bases. This CDR3 is CASSLAGGSTDTQYF. The CDR3 nucleotides read TGTGCCAGCAGCTTAGCGGGGGGAAGCACAGATACGCAATATTTT.